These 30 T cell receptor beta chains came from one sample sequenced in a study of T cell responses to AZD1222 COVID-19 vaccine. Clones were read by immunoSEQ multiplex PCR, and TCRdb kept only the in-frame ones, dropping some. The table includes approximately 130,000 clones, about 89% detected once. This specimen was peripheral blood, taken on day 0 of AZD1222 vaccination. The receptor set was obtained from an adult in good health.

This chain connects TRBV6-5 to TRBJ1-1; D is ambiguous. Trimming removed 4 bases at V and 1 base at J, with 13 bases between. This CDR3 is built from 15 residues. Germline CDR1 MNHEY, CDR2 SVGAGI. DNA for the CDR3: TGTGCCAGCAGTTTGTGGGGTAGAGCGAACACTGAAGCTTTCTTT. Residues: CASSLWGRANTEAFF.

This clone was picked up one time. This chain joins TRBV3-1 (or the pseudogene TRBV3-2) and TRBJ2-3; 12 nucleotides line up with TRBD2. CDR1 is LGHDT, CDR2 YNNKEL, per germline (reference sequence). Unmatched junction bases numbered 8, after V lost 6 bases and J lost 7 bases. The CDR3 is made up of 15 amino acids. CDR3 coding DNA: TGTGCCAGCAGTCCGACTAGCGGGAGTTCAAATACGCAGTATTTT. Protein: CASSPTSGSSNTQYF.

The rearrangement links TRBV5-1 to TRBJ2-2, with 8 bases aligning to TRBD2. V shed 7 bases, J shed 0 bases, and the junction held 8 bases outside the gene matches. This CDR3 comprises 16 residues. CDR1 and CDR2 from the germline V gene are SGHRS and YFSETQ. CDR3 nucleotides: TGCGCCAGCGTGGAGGGAGCGGGGGCGAACACCGGGGAGCTGTTTTTT. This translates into CASVEGAGANTGELFF.

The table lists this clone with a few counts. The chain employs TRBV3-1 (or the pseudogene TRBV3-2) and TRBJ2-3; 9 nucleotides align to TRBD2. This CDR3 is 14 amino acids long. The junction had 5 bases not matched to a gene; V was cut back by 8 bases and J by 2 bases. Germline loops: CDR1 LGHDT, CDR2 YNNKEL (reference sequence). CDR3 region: CASGRGGDTDTQYF. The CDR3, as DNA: TGTGCCAGCGGGCGGGGGGGAGACACAGATACGCAGTATTTT.

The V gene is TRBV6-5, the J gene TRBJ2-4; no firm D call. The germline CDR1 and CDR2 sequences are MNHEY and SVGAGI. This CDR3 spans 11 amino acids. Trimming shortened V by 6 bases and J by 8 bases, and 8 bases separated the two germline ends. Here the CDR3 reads CASRRGDIQYF. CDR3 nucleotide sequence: TGTGCCAGCAGGCGAGGTGACATTCAGTACTTC.

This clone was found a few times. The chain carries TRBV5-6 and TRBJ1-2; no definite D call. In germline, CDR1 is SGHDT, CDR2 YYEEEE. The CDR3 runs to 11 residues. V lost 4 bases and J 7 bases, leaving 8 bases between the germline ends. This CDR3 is CASSREVGYTF. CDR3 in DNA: TGTGCCAGCAGCCGCGAAGTTGGCTACACCTTC.

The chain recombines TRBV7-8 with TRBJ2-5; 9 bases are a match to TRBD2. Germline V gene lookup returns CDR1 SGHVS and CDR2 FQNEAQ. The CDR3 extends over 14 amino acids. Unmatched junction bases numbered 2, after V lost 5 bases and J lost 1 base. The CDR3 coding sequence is TGTGCCAGCAGCCTTAGCGGGAGCCAAGAGACCCAGTACTTC. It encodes CASSLSGSQETQYF. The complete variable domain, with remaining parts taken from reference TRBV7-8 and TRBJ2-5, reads GAGVSQSPRYKVAKRGQDVALRCDPISGHVSLFWYQQALGQGPEFLTYFQNEAQLDKSGLPSDRFFAERPEGSVSTLKIQRTQQEDSAVYLCASSLSGSQETQYFGPGTRLLVL.

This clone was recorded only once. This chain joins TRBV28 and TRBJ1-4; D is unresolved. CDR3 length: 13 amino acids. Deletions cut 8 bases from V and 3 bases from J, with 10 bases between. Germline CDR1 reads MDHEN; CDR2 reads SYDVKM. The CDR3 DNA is TGTGCCAGCCGGACCTGGGCTAATGAAAAACTGTTTTTT. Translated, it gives CASRTWANEKLFF.

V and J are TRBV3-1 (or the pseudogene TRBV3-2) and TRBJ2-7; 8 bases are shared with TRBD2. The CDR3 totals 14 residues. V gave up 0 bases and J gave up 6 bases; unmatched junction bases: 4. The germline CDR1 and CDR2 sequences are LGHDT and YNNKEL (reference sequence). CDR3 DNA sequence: TGTGCCAGCAGCCAAGATAGCGGGGCTGGCGAGCAGTACTTC. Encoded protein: CASSQDSGAGEQYF.

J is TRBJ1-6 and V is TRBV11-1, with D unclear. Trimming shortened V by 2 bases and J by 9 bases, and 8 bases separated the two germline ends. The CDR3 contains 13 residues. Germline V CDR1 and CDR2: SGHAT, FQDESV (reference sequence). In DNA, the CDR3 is TGTGCCAGCAGCTTATCGAAAGGTTCACCCCTCCACTTT. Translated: CASSLSKGSPLHF.

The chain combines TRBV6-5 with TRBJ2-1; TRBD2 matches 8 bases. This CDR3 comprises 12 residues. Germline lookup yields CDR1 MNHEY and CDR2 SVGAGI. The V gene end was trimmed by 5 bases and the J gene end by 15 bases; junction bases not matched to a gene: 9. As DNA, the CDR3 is TGTGCCAGCAGTCTCCCGGGACTAGGACCGTTCTTC. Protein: CASSLPGLGPFF.

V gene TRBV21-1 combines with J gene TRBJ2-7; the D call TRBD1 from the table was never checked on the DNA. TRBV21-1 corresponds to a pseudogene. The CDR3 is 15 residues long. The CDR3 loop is CASSNRDRGVYEQYF. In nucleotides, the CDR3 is TGTGCCAGCAGCAACCGGGACAGGGGGGTGTACGAGCAGTACTTC.

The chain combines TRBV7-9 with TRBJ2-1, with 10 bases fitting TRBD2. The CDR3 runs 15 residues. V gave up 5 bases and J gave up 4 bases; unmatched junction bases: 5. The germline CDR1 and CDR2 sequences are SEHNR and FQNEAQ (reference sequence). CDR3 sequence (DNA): TGTGCCAGCAGCGCACTAGCGGGGAGATACAATGAGCAGTTCTTC. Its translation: CASSALAGRYNEQFF.

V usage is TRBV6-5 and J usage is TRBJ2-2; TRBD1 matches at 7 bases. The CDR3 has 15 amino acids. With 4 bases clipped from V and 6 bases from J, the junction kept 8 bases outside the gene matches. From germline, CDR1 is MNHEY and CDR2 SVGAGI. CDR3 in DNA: TGTGCCAGCAGTTCCCGACAGGGAACCTCCGGGGAGCTGTTTTTT. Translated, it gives CASSSRQGTSGELFF.

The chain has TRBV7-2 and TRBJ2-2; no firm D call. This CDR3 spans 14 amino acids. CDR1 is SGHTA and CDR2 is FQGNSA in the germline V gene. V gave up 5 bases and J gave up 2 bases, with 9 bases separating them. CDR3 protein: CASSPYKNTGELFF. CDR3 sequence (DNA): TGTGCCAGCAGCCCCTACAAAAACACCGGGGAGCTGTTTTTT.

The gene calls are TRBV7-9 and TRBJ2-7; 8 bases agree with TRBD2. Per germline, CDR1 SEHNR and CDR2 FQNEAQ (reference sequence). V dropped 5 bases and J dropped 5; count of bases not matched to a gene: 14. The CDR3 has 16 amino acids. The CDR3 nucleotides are TGTGCCAGCAGCCCTCACGGGGGGGTAAGTGGAAACGAGCAGTACTTC. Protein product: CASSPHGGVSGNEQYF.

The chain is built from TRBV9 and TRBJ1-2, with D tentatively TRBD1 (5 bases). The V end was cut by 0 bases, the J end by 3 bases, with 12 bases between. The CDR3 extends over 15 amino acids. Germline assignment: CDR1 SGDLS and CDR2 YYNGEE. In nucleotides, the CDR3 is TGTGCCAGCAGCGTAGCGTGGGGCGGCGACTATGGCTACACCTTC. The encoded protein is CASSVAWGGDYGYTF.

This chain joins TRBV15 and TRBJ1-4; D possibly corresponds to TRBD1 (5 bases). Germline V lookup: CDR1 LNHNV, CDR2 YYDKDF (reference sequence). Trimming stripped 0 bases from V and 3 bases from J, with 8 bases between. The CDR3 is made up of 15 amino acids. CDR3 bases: TGTGCCACCAGCAGAGATCCCAGGGCTAATGAAAAACTGTTTTTT. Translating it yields CATSRDPRANEKLFF.

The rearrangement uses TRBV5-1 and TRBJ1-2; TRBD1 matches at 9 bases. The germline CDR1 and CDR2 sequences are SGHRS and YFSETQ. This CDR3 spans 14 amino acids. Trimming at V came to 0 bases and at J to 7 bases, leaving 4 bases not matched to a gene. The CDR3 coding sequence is TGCGCCAGCAGCTTGGGACAGGGGGATTCTGGCTACACCTTC. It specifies CASSLGQGDSGYTF.

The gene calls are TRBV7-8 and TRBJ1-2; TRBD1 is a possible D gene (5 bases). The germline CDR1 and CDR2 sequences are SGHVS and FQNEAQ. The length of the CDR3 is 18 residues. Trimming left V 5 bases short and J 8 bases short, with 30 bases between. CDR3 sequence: CASSPILGTRQRREGYTF. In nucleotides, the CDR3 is TGTGCCAGCAGCCCCATTCTCGGGACCCGACAGCGGCGTGAGGGCTACACCTTC.

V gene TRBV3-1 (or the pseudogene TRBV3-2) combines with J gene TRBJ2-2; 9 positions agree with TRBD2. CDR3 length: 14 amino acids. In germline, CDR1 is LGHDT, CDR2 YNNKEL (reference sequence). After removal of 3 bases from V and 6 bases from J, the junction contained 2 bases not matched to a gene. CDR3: CASSQREGAGELFF. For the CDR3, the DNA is TGTGCCAGCAGCCAGCGGGAGGGCGCCGGGGAGCTGTTTTTT.

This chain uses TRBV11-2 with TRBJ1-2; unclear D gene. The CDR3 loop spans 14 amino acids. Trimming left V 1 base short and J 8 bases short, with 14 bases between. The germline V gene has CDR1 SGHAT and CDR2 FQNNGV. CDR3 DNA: TGTGCCAGCAGCTTAGGCCCGGGTCGGGGAGGCTACACCTTC. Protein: CASSLGPGRGGYTF.

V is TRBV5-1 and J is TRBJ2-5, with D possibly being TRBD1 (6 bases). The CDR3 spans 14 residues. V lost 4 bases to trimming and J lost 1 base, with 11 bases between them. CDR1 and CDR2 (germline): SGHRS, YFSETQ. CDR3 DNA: TGCGCCAGCAGCCCCGGACAGCCCCAAGAGACCCAGTACTTC. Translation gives CASSPGQPQETQYF.

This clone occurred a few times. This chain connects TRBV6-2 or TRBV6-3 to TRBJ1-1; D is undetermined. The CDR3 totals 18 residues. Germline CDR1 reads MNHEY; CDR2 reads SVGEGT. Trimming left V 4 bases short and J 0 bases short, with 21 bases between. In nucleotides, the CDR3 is TGTGCCAGCAGTTTTTCTTCCGGGCAGGTCATCATGAACACTGAAGCTTTCTTT. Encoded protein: CASSFSSGQVIMNTEAFF.

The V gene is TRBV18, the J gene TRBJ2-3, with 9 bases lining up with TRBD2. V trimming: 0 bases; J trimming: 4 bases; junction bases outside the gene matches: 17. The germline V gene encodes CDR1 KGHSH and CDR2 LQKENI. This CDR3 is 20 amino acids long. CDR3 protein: CASSPPVFTSGSERADTQYF. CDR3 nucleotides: TGTGCCAGCTCACCACCGGTATTTACTAGCGGGTCGGAGCGCGCAGATACGCAGTATTTT.

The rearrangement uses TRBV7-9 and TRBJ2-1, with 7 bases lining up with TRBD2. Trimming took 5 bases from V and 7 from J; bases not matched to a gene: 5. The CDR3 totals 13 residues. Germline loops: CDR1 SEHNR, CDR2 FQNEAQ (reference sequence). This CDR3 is CASSPRRGNEQFF. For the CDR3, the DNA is TGTGCCAGCAGCCCCCGGCGGGGGAATGAGCAGTTCTTC.

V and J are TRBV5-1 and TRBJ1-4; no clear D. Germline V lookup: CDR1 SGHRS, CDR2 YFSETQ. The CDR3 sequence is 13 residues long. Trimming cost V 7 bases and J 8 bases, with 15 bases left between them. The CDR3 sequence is CASRVDLGEKLFF. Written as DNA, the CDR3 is TGCGCCAGCCGTGTCGACCTTGGAGAAAAACTGTTTTTT. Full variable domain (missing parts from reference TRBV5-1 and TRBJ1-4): KAGVTQTPRYLIKTRGQQVTLSCSPISGHRSVSWYQQTPGQGLQFLFEYFSETQRNKGNFPGRFSGRQFSNSRSEMNVSTLELGDSALYLCASRVDLGEKLFFGSGTQLSVL.

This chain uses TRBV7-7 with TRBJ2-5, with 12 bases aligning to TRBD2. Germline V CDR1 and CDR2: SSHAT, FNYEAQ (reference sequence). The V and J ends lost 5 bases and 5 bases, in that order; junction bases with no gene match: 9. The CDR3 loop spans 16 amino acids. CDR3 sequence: CASSRGLAGPRETQYF. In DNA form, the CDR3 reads TGTGCCAGCAGCCGAGGACTAGCGGGGCCGAGGGAGACCCAGTACTTC.

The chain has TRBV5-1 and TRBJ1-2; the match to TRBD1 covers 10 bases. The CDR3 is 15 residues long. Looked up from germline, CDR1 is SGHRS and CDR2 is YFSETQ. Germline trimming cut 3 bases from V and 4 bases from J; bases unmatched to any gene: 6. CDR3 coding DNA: TGCGCCAGCAGCTCCGGACAGGGGGTTTCCTATGGCTACACCTTC. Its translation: CASSSGQGVSYGYTF.

This chain's CDR3 is CASSLATTPAGELFF. The CDR3 DNA follows: TGTGCCAGCAGCTTGGCGACCACCCCCGCGGGGGAGCTGTTTTTT. V usage is TRBV7-2 and J usage is TRBJ2-2, with D hard to call. The V gene lost 3 bases and the J gene lost 8 bases, with 16 bases spanning the gap. CDR3 length: 15 amino acids. Germline V gene sequence: CDR1 SGHTA, CDR2 FQGNSA.